This T cell receptor (beta chain) was recorded in a study of STAT5B mutations in CD4+ large granular lymphocyte leukemia. How the authors handled the data: A productive frequency of 2.59 x 10-5 was the lowest detectable. Some clones are missing from TCRdb's copy, which holds only in-frame ones; the method was immunoSEQ multiplex PCR. The DNA gave D and trimming, while V, J and clone size come from that table. The repertoire holds about 31,000 clones, about 70% seen once, with 1.5% to 2% in the top ten. Control samples were healthy donors' buffy coats. Germline trimming cut 11 bases from V and 6 bases from J; bases unmatched to any gene: 11. This CDR3 has 14 amino acids. Germline V gene sequence: CDR1 ENHRY, CDR2 SYGVKD.

The chain recombines TRBV10-3 with TRBJ1-5; TRBD1 aligns across 9 bases. The sequenced sample was CD4+ T cells from blood buffy coats. The origin of this receptor is a human donor in good health. The CDR3 is CAAPNRGRIQPQHF. As DNA, the CDR3 is TGTGCCGCCCCTAACAGGGGGCGCATTCAGCCCCAGCATTTT.